Shown below are 25 T cell receptor beta chains from a single sample sequenced in a study of human T cells and chemical hapten exposure. Documented time point: patch test 1, 2 weeks after DPC sensitization. Noted treatment: therapeutic diphenylcyclopropenone sensitization with weekly scalp DPC. TCRdb independently ran MiXCR on the RACE reads; one entry per CDR3 protein. The table includes under 120,000 distinct CDR3 sequences, approximately 11% detected once. This sample comprised whole blood, obtained in connection with sensitization to the hapten diphenylcyclopropenone (DPC). The receptors were gathered from a woman aged 35 to 49 with alopecia areata. Some clones in this sample may be carry-over from other donors' samples.

This clonotype was counted at least ten times. The CDR3: CASSLMELTNTGELFF. The CDR3 nucleotides are TGTGCCAGCAGCTTAATGGAGCTAACGAACACCGGGGAGCTGTTTTTT. This chain connects TRBV7-2 to TRBJ2-2; D gene unclear. The length of the CDR3 is 16 residues. Trimming removed 2 bases at V and 0 bases at J, with 10 bases between. Germline V gene data show CDR1 as SGHTA and CDR2 as FQGNSA. Variable domain in full (rest from reference TRBV7-2 and TRBJ2-2): GAGVSQSPSNKVTEKGKDVELRCDPISGHTALYWYRQSLGQGLEFLIYFQGNSAPDKSGLPSDRFSAERTGGSVSTLTIQRTQQEDSAVYLCASSLMELTNTGELFFGEGSRLTVL.

This clonotype showed up just a few times. This sequence joins TRBV19 and TRBJ1-2; 7 nucleotides line up with TRBD1. The CDR3 spans 13 residues. V lost 7 bases and J lost 4; bases outside the gene matches: 6. Germline CDR1 reads LNHDA; CDR2 reads SQIVND (reference sequence). CDR3 nucleotides: TGTGCCAGTACCCCGACAGGGACCTATGGCTACACCTTC. Encoded protein: CASTPTGTYGYTF.

The table lists this clonotype with many counts. The DNA of the CDR3 is TGTGCCAGCAGCCCCGCTCAGTATAATTCACCCCTCCACTTT. It translates to CASSPAQYNSPLHF. The V gene is TRBV13, the J gene TRBJ1-6; D unresolved. Looked up from germline, CDR1 is PRHDT and CDR2 is FYEKMQ (reference sequence). There are 14 residues in the CDR3. The V end was cut by 5 bases, the J end by 4 bases, with 9 bases between.

The chain recombines TRBV7-9 with TRBJ2-2, with 11 bases fitting TRBD2. V was pared by 7 bases and J by 5 bases, with 18 bases of the junction left unmatched. This CDR3 has 19 residues. From germline, CDR1 is SEHNR and CDR2 FQNEAQ (reference sequence). The CDR3 DNA is TGTGCCAGCACCCCAGCGGGTAGCGGGAGGGGTCGGCGGACCGGGGAGCTGTTTTTT. This translates into CASTPAGSGRGRRTGELFF. The full variable domain, completed using reference TRBV7-9 and TRBJ2-2, is DTGVSQNPRHKITKRGQNVTFRCDPISEHNRLYWYRQTLGQGPEFLTYFQNEAQLEKSRLLSDRFSAERPKGSFSTLEIQRTEQGDSAMYLCASTPAGSGRGRRTGELFFGEGSRLTVL.

With regard to this clonotype: A much larger clone lies one base from this, so it may be a read error. The V gene is TRBV10-3, the J gene TRBJ2-5; D call uncertain. CDR1 is ENHRY, CDR2 SYGVKD, per germline. CDR3 length: 11 amino acids. The CDR3 is CAICESETQYF. The CDR3 DNA follows: TGTGCCATCTGTGAGTCCGAGACCCAGTACTTC.

The V and J genes are TRBV25-1 and TRBJ2-3, with D possibly being TRBD2 (5 bases). V lost 5 bases, J lost 6 bases, and 18 bases lay in between. The length of the CDR3 is 15 residues. Per germline, CDR1 MGHDK and CDR2 SYGVNS. CDR3 DNA: TGTGCCAGCAGTAAGGAGGCTGCTATCGTCGATACGCAGTATTTT. It codes for CASSKEAAIVDTQYF.

This clonotype was counted only a few times. The rearrangement joins TRBV7-3 to TRBJ2-3; the D gene is possibly TRBD2 (7 bases). Trimming pared 1 base from V and 2 bases from J, leaving 13 bases between. Germline V gene sequence: CDR1 SGHTA, CDR2 FQGTGA. This CDR3 contains 16 residues. The CDR3 loop reads CASSLNAGALTDTQYF. In nucleotides, the CDR3 is TGTGCCAGCAGCTTAAACGCGGGGGCCCTCACAGATACGCAGTATTTT.

This clonotype is a singleton in its sample. The gene calls are TRBV12-3 or TRBV12-4 and TRBJ1-2, with D perhaps TRBD1 (5 bases). V was shortened by 6 bases and J by 8 bases, with 25 bases between the two germline ends. The CDR3 contains 16 residues. The CDR3 DNA follows: TGTGCCAGCAGCTCCCACCCCGGCGGGGGACTTGGGGGCTACACCTTC. It yields the protein CASSSHPGGGLGGYTF.

A few counts support this clonotype. The rearrangement uses TRBV7-9 and TRBJ2-1; D ambiguous. This CDR3 has 13 amino acids. CDR1 is SEHNR, CDR2 FQNEAQ, per germline (reference sequence). V was clipped by 4 bases and J by 12 bases, with 16 bases between them. The DNA for the CDR3 is TGTGCCAGCAGCTCCCCCAAAATGAGTGCGCAGTTCTTC. This gives the protein CASSSPKMSAQFF. Full variable domain (outside the CDR3, taken from reference TRBV7-9 and TRBJ2-1): DTGVSQNPRHKITKRGQNVTFRCDPISEHNRLYWYRQTLGQGPEFLTYFQNEAQLEKSRLLSDRFSAERPKGSFSTLEIQRTEQGDSAMYLCASSSPKMSAQFFGPGTRLTVL.

The chain combines TRBV25-1 with TRBJ1-1; D is unresolved. This CDR3 region has 13 residues. The germline V gene has CDR1 MGHDK and CDR2 SYGVNS. Trimming shortened V by 3 bases and J by 0 bases, and 5 bases separated the two germline ends. The CDR3 bases are TGTGCCAGCAGTGAGGACGTGAACACTGAAGCTTTCTTT. It codes for CASSEDVNTEAFF.

This clonotype came up a few times. The chain employs TRBV12-3 or TRBV12-4 and TRBJ1-4, with D perhaps TRBD1 (5 bases). Between the trimmed V and J ends, which lost 5 bases and 7 bases, there was a span of 14 bases. The CDR3 has 14 amino acids. The DNA for the CDR3 is TGTGCCAGCAGTACAGGCTCCGGAGGTGAAAAACTGTTTTTT. It yields the protein CASSTGSGGEKLFF.

The gene calls are TRBV20-1 and TRBJ2-2; D is perhaps TRBD2 (6 bases). V was clipped by 1 base and J by 8 bases, with 8 bases between them. Germline V gene data show CDR1 as DFQATT and CDR2 as SNEGSKA (reference sequence). The CDR3 is 12 residues long. DNA of the CDR3: TGCAGTGCTAGAGCCGGGAGAGGGGAGCTGTTTTTT. Protein: CSARAGRGELFF.

This chain connects TRBV20-1 to TRBJ2-3; D is undetermined. V was cut by 0 bases and J by 0 bases, with 10 bases left in between. The length of the CDR3 is 15 residues. From germline, CDR1 is DFQATT and CDR2 SNEGSKA (reference sequence). The CDR3 loop is CSARDQVTSTDTQYF. The CDR3, as DNA: TGCAGTGCTAGAGATCAGGTTACTAGCACAGATACGCAGTATTTT.

With regard to this clonotype: This clone may be a read error of a much larger clone one base away. The gene calls are TRBV2 and TRBJ1-5; 8 nucleotides agree with TRBD1. The CDR3 has 13 amino acids. The germline V gene encodes CDR1 SNHLY and CDR2 FYNNEI. The CDR3 sequence is CDSSVQGEKPQHF. As DNA, the CDR3 is TGTGACAGCAGTGTACAGGGGGAGAAGCCCCAGCATTTT.

This chain links TRBV12-5 with TRBJ1-1; maybe TRBD1 (5 bases). V dropped 1 base and J dropped 5 bases, with 17 bases sitting between them. From germline, CDR1 is LGHNT and CDR2 FRNRAP. CDR3 length equals 16 residues. The CDR3 DNA reads as TGTGCTAGTGGTTTGGATGGGGCAGGGCTGGAGACTGAAGCTTTCTTT. Protein: CASGLDGAGLETEAFF.

This clonotype turned up a few times. The chain has TRBV30 and TRBJ1-5; 7 nucleotides match TRBD1. Losses at the gene ends were 0 bases for V and 6 bases for J; bases not matched to a gene: 2. Germline CDR1 GTSNPN, CDR2 SVGIG (reference sequence). This CDR3 has 13 amino acids. Here the CDR3 reads CAWSVRGLQPQHF. The CDR3 bases are TGTGCCTGGAGTGTGAGGGGGCTTCAGCCCCAGCATTTT.

V and J are TRBV7-2 and TRBJ2-1; 11 nucleotides agree with TRBD2. There are 16 residues in the CDR3. The germline CDR1 and CDR2 sequences are SGHTA and FQGNSA. V lost 5 bases and J lost 6; bases outside the gene matches: 9. The CDR3 bases are TGTGCCAGCAGCGCCGGGACTAGCGGAGGCCTCAATGAGCAGTTCTTC. It codes for CASSAGTSGGLNEQFF.

This clonotype showed up many times. The V gene is TRBV7-2, the J gene TRBJ2-3; 16 positions match TRBD2. Trimming cost V 3 bases and J 1 base; bases outside gene matches: 1. The CDR3 runs 17 residues. Germline CDR1 SGHTA, CDR2 FQGNSA. The CDR3 sequence is CASSLGLAGGRTDTQYF. CDR3 coding DNA: TGTGCCAGCAGCTTGGGACTAGCGGGAGGGCGCACAGATACGCAGTATTTT.

V gene TRBV6-2 or TRBV6-3 combines with J gene TRBJ2-1; 7 bases map to TRBD2. The CDR3 is 16 amino acids. CDR1 and CDR2 from the germline V gene are MNHEY and SVGEGT. The V gene end was trimmed by 6 bases and the J gene end by 2 bases; junction bases not matched to a gene: 10. The CDR3: CASRGASGVTYNEQFF. Here the CDR3 DNA reads TGTGCCAGCAGAGGCGCGAGCGGGGTCACCTACAATGAGCAGTTCTTC.

This clonotype was seen more than once but under ten times. The chain links TRBV7-9 to TRBJ2-5; D is possibly TRBD2 (6 bases). Germline CDR1 reads SEHNR; CDR2 reads FQNEAQ (reference sequence). Trimming took 6 bases from V and 5 from J, leaving 16 bases between them. CDR3 length equals 14 residues. The CDR3 reads CASRYGRSGETQYF. The CDR3 DNA reads as TGTGCCAGCAGATACGGACGCAGCGGGGAGACCCAGTACTTC.

About this clonotype: This may be a read error, as it is one base from a much larger clone. This chain joins TRBV6-6 and TRBJ2-6, with 8 bases fitting TRBD2. The germline CDR1 and CDR2 sequences are MNHNY and SVGAGI (reference sequence). V was clipped by 2 bases and J by 4 bases; unmatched bases: 7. This CDR3 comprises 17 residues. For the CDR3, the DNA is TGTGCCAGCAGTTACGGAGAACTAGCGGCCGGGGCCAACGTCCTGACTTTC. It specifies CASSYGELAAGANVLTF.

The CDR3 region has the DNA TGTGCCAGCAGCCTGACAGGGCCCACAGATACGCAGTATTTT. Amino acids: CASSLTGPTDTQYF. This sequence joins TRBV2 and TRBJ2-3; 7 positions agree with TRBD1. With 6 bases clipped from V and 2 bases from J, the junction kept 5 bases outside the gene matches. The CDR3 is 14 residues long. The germline V gene encodes CDR1 SNHLY and CDR2 FYNNEI.

This clonotype was observed a few times. The chain joins TRBV10-3 to TRBJ2-1; 12 bases match TRBD2. The CDR3 runs to 15 residues. CDR1 and CDR2 from the germline V gene are ENHRY and SYGVKD. The V segment lost 3 bases and the J segment 4 bases; nucleotides outside the gene matches: 1. CDR3 amino acids: CAISETSGGYNEQFF. Written as DNA, the CDR3 is TGTGCCATCAGTGAAACTAGCGGGGGGTACAATGAGCAGTTCTTC.

This clonotype was seen a handful of times. The genes are TRBV7-8 and TRBJ2-5, with 11 bases matching TRBD2. CDR1 and CDR2 (germline): SGHVS, FQNEAQ. The trim removed 2 bases at V and 3 bases at J, leaving 2 bases unmatched. The CDR3 extends over 15 amino acids. This CDR3 is CASSLRGLAEETQYF. The CDR3 DNA reads as TGTGCCAGCAGCTTAAGGGGACTAGCGGAAGAGACCCAGTACTTC.

This clonotype turned up a few times. This chain links TRBV3-1 with TRBJ1-2, with 7 bases fitting TRBD1. From germline, CDR1 is LGHDT and CDR2 YNNKEL (reference sequence). This CDR3 is 14 amino acids long. With V trimmed by 0 bases and J by 7 bases, 5 bases remained unmatched. DNA of the CDR3: TGTGCCAGCAGCCAAGATCTAGGGGGCGGTGGCTACACCTTC. Encoded protein: CASSQDLGGGGYTF. Full variable domain (missing parts from reference TRBV3-1 and TRBJ1-2): DTAVSQTPKYLVTQMGNDKSIKCEQNLGHDTMYWYKQDSKKFLKIMFSYNNKELIINETVPNRFSPKSPDKAHLNLHINSLELGDSAVYFCASSQDLGGGGYTFGSGTRLTVV.